The source of this TCR beta chain is a study of Graves' ophthalmopathy and Graves' hyperthyroidism. After removal of 0 bases from V and 4 bases from J, the junction contained 12 bases not matched to a gene. Per the germline V gene, CDR1 is PRHDT and CDR2 is FYEKMQ (reference sequence). This CDR3 region has 17 residues. This clonotype was found many times. Other autoimmune diseases, uncontrolled infections, pregnancy or lactation ruled patients out of participation. The TCR beta CDR3 regions underwent amplification from RNA transcripts. Investigators did first-round RT-PCR with HTBI primers, then second-round multiplex PCR. Via MiXCR, TCRdb re-called the multiplex PCR reads, giving one row per CDR3 protein. The table shows some 370,000 distinct CDR3 sequences, with 17% occurring only once.

V is TRBV13 and J is TRBJ2-7, with 7 bases that match TRBD2. The source material was peripheral blood. The clonotype originates from an adult woman with stable Graves' hyperthyroidism. The CDR3 nucleotides read TGTGCCAGCAGCTTAGGCCTCGGGGGTAGCGGGTTTTACGAGCAGTACTTC. Amino acid sequence: CASSLGLGGSGFYEQYF.